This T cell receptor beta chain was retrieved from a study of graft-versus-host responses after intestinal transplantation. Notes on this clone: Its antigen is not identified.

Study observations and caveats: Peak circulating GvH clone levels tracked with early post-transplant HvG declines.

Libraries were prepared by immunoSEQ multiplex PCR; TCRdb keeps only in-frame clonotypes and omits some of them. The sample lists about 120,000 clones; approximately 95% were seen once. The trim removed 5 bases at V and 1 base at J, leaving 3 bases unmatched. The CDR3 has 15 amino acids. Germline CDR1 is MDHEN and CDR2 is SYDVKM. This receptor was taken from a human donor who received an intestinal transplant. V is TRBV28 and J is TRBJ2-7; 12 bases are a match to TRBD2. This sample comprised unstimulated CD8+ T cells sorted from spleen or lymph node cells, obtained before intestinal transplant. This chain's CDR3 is CASSAGLAGSYEQYF. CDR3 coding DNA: TGTGCCAGCAGTGCTGGACTAGCGGGATCCTACGAGCAGTACTTC.